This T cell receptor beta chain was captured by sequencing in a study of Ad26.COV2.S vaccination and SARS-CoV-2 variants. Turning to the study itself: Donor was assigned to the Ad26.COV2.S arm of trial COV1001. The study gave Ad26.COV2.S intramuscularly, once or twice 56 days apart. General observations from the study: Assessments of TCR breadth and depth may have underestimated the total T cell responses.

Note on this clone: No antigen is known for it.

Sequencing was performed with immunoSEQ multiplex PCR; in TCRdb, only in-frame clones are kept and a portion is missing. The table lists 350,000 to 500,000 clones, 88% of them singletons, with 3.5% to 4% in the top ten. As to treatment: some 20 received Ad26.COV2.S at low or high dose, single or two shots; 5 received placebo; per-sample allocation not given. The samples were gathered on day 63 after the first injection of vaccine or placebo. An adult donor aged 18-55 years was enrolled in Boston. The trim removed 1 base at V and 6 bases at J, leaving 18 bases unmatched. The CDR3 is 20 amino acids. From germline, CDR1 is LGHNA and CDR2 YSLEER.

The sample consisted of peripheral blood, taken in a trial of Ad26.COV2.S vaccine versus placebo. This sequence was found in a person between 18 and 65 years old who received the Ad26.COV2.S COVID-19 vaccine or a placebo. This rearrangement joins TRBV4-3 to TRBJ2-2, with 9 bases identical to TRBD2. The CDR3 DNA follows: TGCGCCAGCAGCCAAGGATCGGGATATAGCGGGAGTTACCCACCCGGGGAGCTGTTTTTT. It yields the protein CASSQGSGYSGSYPPGELFF.